A selection of T cell receptor beta chains follows, all from one sample in a study of blood T cell repertoires in COVID-19. The assay was immunoSEQ multiplex PCR, and TCRdb's table has in-frame clones only and misses some. The sample holds 350,000 to 400,000 clones, around 92% seen once. Sequenced: peripheral blood. The source of these receptors is a woman aged 30 to 39 with COVID-19, enrolled during active disease. Both conserved end residues are part of each CDR3. The D gene is left open where the match is weak. Only part of the rows carry a size: once, few, many, or a class if the clone is expanded.

J gene	V gene	clone size	D gene	CDR3 protein	CDR3 DNA
TRBJ2-7	TRBV5-1	-	TRBD1	CASSLEGASSYEQYF	TGCGCCAGCAGCTTGGAGGGGGCGTCCTCCTACGAGCAGTACTTC
TRBJ2-5	TRBV18	-	-	CASSRTGTTYQETQYF	TGTGCCAGCTCACGAACCGGGACAACGTACCAAGAGACCCAGTACTTC
TRBJ1-2	TRBV15	-	-	CATSREGPGGYTF	TGTGCCACCAGCAGAGAGGGGCCGGGCGGCTACACCTTC
TRBJ2-6	TRBV4-1	once	-	CASSNRDSGANVLTF	TGCGCCAGCAGCAACAGGGACTCTGGGGCCAACGTCCTGACTTTC
TRBJ1-2	TRBV5-5	-	-	CASSFSEDGYTF	TGTGCCAGCAGCTTCTCGGAGGATGGCTACACCTTC
TRBJ2-4	TRBV5-1	-	-	CASSLQGGKNIQYF	TGCGCCAGCAGCTTGCAAGGGGGCAAAAACATTCAGTACTTC
TRBJ2-3	TRBV6-4	-	TRBD2	CASSDSSSAGDTQYF	TGTGCCAGCAGTGACTCTTCCTCAGCGGGGGATACGCAGTATTTT
TRBJ1-5	TRBV6-6	-	TRBD1	CASSPNNRDRPNQPQHF	TGTGCCAGCAGTCCTAATAACCGGGACAGACCTAATCAGCCCCAGCATTTT
TRBJ1-3	TRBV6-6	once	-	CASRGEGVGNTIYF	TGTGCCAGCAGGGGCGAAGGGGTGGGAAACACCATATATTTT
TRBJ2-2	TRBV14	-	-	CASSQATGLNTGELFF	TGTGCCAGCAGCCAAGCAACAGGGTTGAACACCGGGGAGCTGTTTTTT
TRBJ2-1	TRBV2	-	-	CASRSSPNEQFF	TGTGCCAGCAGGAGTAGCCCAAATGAGCAGTTCTTC
TRBJ1-2	TRBV20-1	-	-	CSAIATRYTF	TGCAGTGCTATTGCTACGCGCTACACCTTC
TRBJ2-7	TRBV6-2/TRBV6-3	-	TRBD2	CASSPGLAGVGYEQYF	TGTGCCAGCAGTCCGGGACTAGCGGGGGTCGGCTACGAGCAGTACTTC
TRBJ2-7	TRBV9	-	TRBD1	CASSVNQGAGEQYF	TGTGCCAGCAGCGTAAACCAGGGGGCAGGGGAGCAGTACTTC
TRBJ1-4	TRBV19	once	-	CASSVNREPREKLFF	TGTGCCAGTAGTGTGAACAGGGAACCGAGGGAAAAACTGTTTTTT
TRBJ2-5	TRBV3-1/TRBV3-2	-	-	CASSREGGRRQETQYF	TGTGCCAGCAGCCGGGAGGGGGGGAGACGCCAAGAGACCCAGTACTTC
TRBJ2-1	TRBV18	-	-	CASSPRIGRGPYNEQFF	TGTGCCAGCTCACCCAGAATTGGGCGGGGGCCCTACAATGAGCAGTTCTTC
TRBJ1-2	TRBV3-1/TRBV3-2	-	-	CASSGIDRIYGYTF	TGTGCCAGCAGCGGAATCGACAGGATCTATGGCTACACCTTC
TRBJ1-1	TRBV10-3	-	-	CAISGVLSGGAFF	TGTGCCATCAGTGGGGTCCTCAGCGGGGGAGCTTTCTTT
TRBJ2-2	TRBV27	-	-	CASSFGALPGTGELFF	TGTGCCAGCAGTTTCGGTGCGCTACCGGGCACCGGGGAGCTGTTTTTT
TRBJ2-3	TRBV11-3	-	TRBD2	CASSLPPPAGGRDTQYF	TGTGCCAGCAGCTTACCCCCCCCAGCGGGAGGTAGGGATACGCAGTATTTT
TRBJ2-3	TRBV6-5	once	TRBD1	CASHRDRAGDTQYF	TGTGCCAGTCACCGGGACAGGGCCGGAGATACGCAGTATTTT
TRBJ2-1	TRBV6-2/TRBV6-3	-	-	CASSYALGRGRGLGSYNEQFF	TGTGCCAGCAGTTACGCTCTCGGCAGGGGACGGGGCTTAGGCTCCTACAATGAGCAGTTCTTC
TRBJ1-1	TRBV3-1/TRBV3-2	-	TRBD1	CASSQDRGFFNTEAFF	TGTGCCAGCAGCCAAGACAGGGGGTTTTTCAACACTGAAGCTTTCTTT
TRBJ2-7	TRBV18	once	TRBD1	CASSPRQGRNEQYF	TGTGCCAGCTCACCACGACAGGGACGGAACGAGCAGTACTTC
TRBJ1-5	TRBV11-2	-	-	CASSFSPSNQPQHF	TGTGCCAGCAGCTTCTCCCCTAGCAATCAGCCCCAGCATTTT
TRBJ2-1	TRBV11-3	-	TRBD1	CASTGQGIDEQFF	TGTGCCAGCACGGGACAGGGGATCGATGAGCAGTTCTTC